The 30 T cell receptor beta chains presented below share a single source sample, sequenced in a study of cytomegalovirus exposure and HLA in healthy donors. The PCR was carried out with 60 Vbeta primers and 13 Jbeta primers. Profiled with immunoSEQ multiplex PCR; TCRdb holds only in-frame clones, not every one. The top ten clones hold roughly 1.6% of a sample with about 59,000 clones, about 89% of them seen once. The material sequenced was PBMCs. The receptors shown here come from a man aged 25-45 years in good health and CMV-seropositive.

In regard to this clone: At one end, the junction sequence differs from germline, possibly due to a read error. The rearrangement joins TRBV7-9 to TRBJ2-3, with 7 bases matching TRBD2. The CDR3 has 14 residues. Germline-derived CDR1 and CDR2 are SEHNR and FQNEAQ (reference sequence). Written as DNA, the CDR3 is TGTTCCAGCAGCCCTAGCGGAAGCACAGATACGCAGTATTTT. Its protein product is CSSSPSGSTDTQYF.

This chain links TRBV6-5 with TRBJ1-4; D remains ambiguous. V lost 3 bases, J lost 0 bases, and 5 bases lay in between. CDR1 is MNHEY, CDR2 SVGAGI, per germline. The CDR3 consists of 14 residues. The CDR3 is CASSYSSTNEKLFF. In nucleotides, the CDR3 is TGTGCCAGCAGTTATTCCTCAACTAATGAAAAACTGTTTTTT.

The CDR3 region is CATSRTIGNTIYF. In nucleotides, the CDR3 is TGTGCCACCAGCAGGACTATAGGAAACACCATATATTTT. J is TRBJ1-3 and V is TRBV15; D uncertain. V was shortened by 3 bases and J by 4 bases, with 7 bases between the two germline ends. Germline-derived CDR1 and CDR2 are LNHNV and YYDKDF (reference sequence). CDR3 length: 13 residues.

The genes are TRBV5-1 and TRBJ2-4, with 9 bases identical to TRBD1. The ends lost 4 bases at V and 8 bases at J; junction bases unmatched: 7. The CDR3 runs to 14 residues. Germline V gene data show CDR1 as SGHRS and CDR2 as YFSETQ. The CDR3 reads CASSPSDRGDIQYF. Here the CDR3 DNA reads TGCGCCAGCAGCCCCTCGGACAGGGGTGACATTCAGTACTTC. The full variable domain, with the rest looked up from reference TRBV5-1 and TRBJ2-4, is KAGVTQTPRYLIKTRGQQVTLSCSPISGHRSVSWYQQTPGQGLQFLFEYFSETQRNKGNFPGRFSGRQFSNSRSEMNVSTLELGDSALYLCASSPSDRGDIQYFGAGTRLSVL.

The chain uses TRBV30 and TRBJ2-3; a possible D gene is TRBD2 (5 bases). In germline, CDR1 is GTSNPN, CDR2 SVGIG (reference sequence). Trimming pared 0 bases from V and 2 bases from J, leaving 12 bases between. The CDR3 covers 15 residues. The CDR3 DNA sequence: TGTGCCTGGAGTGTGACCCGGACTTTCACAGATACGCAGTATTTT. It translates to CAWSVTRTFTDTQYF.

The count of this clone is one. The chain uses TRBV16 and TRBJ1-2; possibly TRBD1 for D (5 bases). Germline CDR1 is KGHSY and CDR2 is FQNENV. The CDR3 length is 14 residues. The ends were cut back, 2 bases at V and 0 bases at J, with 7 bases in the middle. The CDR3 region is CASSQQGTNYGYTF. DNA for the CDR3: TGTGCCAGCAGCCAACAGGGAACTAACTATGGCTACACCTTC.

This clone appeared a single time. The chain carries TRBV4-1 and TRBJ1-1; 8 nucleotides agree with TRBD1. This CDR3 has 16 amino acids. Per the germline V gene, CDR1 is MGHRA and CDR2 is YSYEKL. Trimming at V came to 3 bases and at J to 1 base, leaving 7 bases not matched to a gene. The CDR3 nucleotides read TGCGCCAGCAGCCAGAGAAACAGGGGGGCGAACACTGAAGCTTTCTTT. Amino acid sequence: CASSQRNRGANTEAFF.

The rearrangement joins TRBV18 to TRBJ2-5, with TRBD1 matching 8 bases. CDR3 length equals 14 residues. With 6 bases clipped from V and 5 bases from J, the junction kept 8 bases outside the gene matches. Germline CDR1 reads KGHSH; CDR2 reads LQKENI. CDR3 sequence: CASSPMDRDETQYF. DNA of the CDR3: TGTGCCAGCTCTCCAATGGACAGGGACGAGACCCAGTACTTC.

For this clone: Relative to the germline gene, one junction end is altered; a read error may explain this. The chain employs TRBV7-9 and TRBJ1-1; D gene ambiguous. This CDR3 spans 15 amino acids. CDR1 SEHNR and CDR2 FQNEAQ come from the germline V gene (reference sequence). CDR3 sequence reads: CSSSPAGITNTEAFF. The DNA for the CDR3 is TGTTCCAGCAGTCCAGCCGGGATAACGAACACTGAAGCTTTCTTT.

The chain employs TRBV2 and TRBJ1-5, with D unclear. This CDR3 is built from 13 residues. Germline values: CDR1 SNHLY, CDR2 FYNNEI. V lost 7 bases and J lost 1, with 8 bases in between. In nucleotides, the CDR3 is TGTGCCAGCACAGCGGGGAGCAATCAGCCCCAGCATTTT. Protein sequence: CASTAGSNQPQHF.

This sequence joins TRBV13 and TRBJ2-2; 9 bases are shared with TRBD1. The V gene's germline CDR1 is PRHDT and CDR2 FYEKMQ (reference sequence). V shed 2 bases and J 5 bases; nucleotides not matched to a gene: 6. The CDR3 is made up of 16 amino acids. The CDR3 spells CASSLTPGQGTGELFF. Written as DNA, the CDR3 is TGTGCCAGCAGCTTAACGCCGGGACAGGGAACCGGGGAGCTGTTTTTT.

In its sample, this clone was seen once. The chain has TRBV6-1 and TRBJ2-5; D not resolved. The germline gives CDR1 MNHNS, CDR2 SASEGT. V was cut by 5 bases and J by 7 bases, with 17 bases left in between. There are 14 residues in the CDR3. The CDR3 DNA reads as TGTGCCAGCAGTAGTGCTGGTATTGGCGGGACCCAGTACTTC. Encoded protein: CASSSAGIGGTQYF.

The J gene is TRBJ2-7, the V gene TRBV2; 7 bases match TRBD1. This CDR3 region has 14 residues. The ends lost 4 bases at V and 0 bases at J; junction bases unmatched: 3. CDR1 is SNHLY, CDR2 FYNNEI, per germline. The CDR3 nucleotides read TGTGCCAGCAGTGGGGACAGATACTCCTACGAGCAGTACTTC. Its protein product is CASSGDRYSYEQYF.

This clone occurred once. The chain employs TRBV7-9 and TRBJ2-1; D may be TRBD2 (5 bases). Germline lookup yields CDR1 SEHNR and CDR2 FQNEAQ (reference sequence). Trimming took off 0 bases at V and 7 bases at J, with 7 bases between the two ends. The CDR3 is 13 amino acids. The chain's CDR3 is CASSLAGGNEQFF. In DNA form, the CDR3 reads TGTGCCAGCAGCTTAGCAGGCGGGAATGAGCAGTTCTTC. The full variable domain, in which reference TRBV7-9 and TRBJ2-1 provide the parts outside the CDR3, is DTGVSQNPRHKITKRGQNVTFRCDPISEHNRLYWYRQTLGQGPEFLTYFQNEAQLEKSRLLSDRFSAERPKGSFSTLEIQRTEQGDSAMYLCASSLAGGNEQFFGPGTRLTVL.

This chain links TRBV5-5 with TRBJ2-7, with 7 bases matching TRBD1. CDR3 size: 17 residues. In germline, CDR1 is SGHKS, CDR2 YYEKEE (reference sequence). J was trimmed by 0 bases and V by 3 bases; bases with no gene match: 12. CDR3 loop: CASSYLSTGVTSYEQYF. The DNA for the CDR3 is TGTGCCAGCAGCTACCTTAGTACAGGGGTTACCTCCTACGAGCAGTACTTC.

The chain combines TRBV6-5 with TRBJ1-1, with 8 bases identical to TRBD1. Germline V gene data show CDR1 as MNHEY and CDR2 as SVGAGI. This CDR3 has 15 amino acids. With V trimmed by 6 bases and J by 0 bases, 6 bases remained unmatched. The CDR3 nucleotides read TGTGCCAGCAGGGAAAGGGACAGGATGAACACTGAAGCTTTCTTT. This translates into CASRERDRMNTEAFF.

The chain uses TRBV11-2 and TRBJ2-7; 15 bases align to TRBD2. The CDR3 is made up of 17 amino acids. Germline loops: CDR1 SGHAT, CDR2 FQNNGV. V was pared by 4 bases and J by 0 bases, with 4 bases of the junction left unmatched. This CDR3 reads CASSSGLAGGFSYEQYF. The DNA of the CDR3 is TGTGCCAGCAGCTCGGGACTAGCGGGAGGTTTCTCCTACGAGCAGTACTTC.

This rearrangement joins TRBV21-1 to TRBJ2-7; the DNA was not compared with TRBD1, the D call given in the table. TRBV21-1 is reported as a pseudogene. The CDR3 has 15 residues. Written as DNA, the CDR3 is TGTGCCAGCAGCTCCCCCGACACGGAAAGTCACGAGCAGTACTTC. Translated: CASSSPDTESHEQYF.

This chain connects TRBV9 to TRBJ1-1; no definite D call. The CDR3 is made up of 13 amino acids. V shed 2 bases and J shed 0 bases, with 5 bases lying between them. CDR1 and CDR2 from the germline V gene are SGDLS and YYNGEE. As DNA, the CDR3 is TGTGCCAGCAGCGTTTATATGAACACTGAAGCTTTCTTT. Translating it yields CASSVYMNTEAFF. The variable domain in full, completed from reference TRBV9 and TRBJ1-1, reads DSGVTQTPKHLITATGQRVTLRCSPRSGDLSVYWYQQSLDQGLQFLIQYYNGEERAKGNILERFSAQQFPDLHSELNLSSLELGDSALYFCASSVYMNTEAFFGQGTRLTVV.

CDR3 sequence: CASSPGHTFSGNTIYF. CDR3 DNA sequence: TGTGCCAGCTCACCGGGACATACGTTCTCTGGAAACACCATATATTTT. The rearrangement links TRBV18 to TRBJ1-3, with D possibly matching TRBD1 (6 bases). The CDR3 length is 16 residues. V was clipped by 3 bases and J by 0 bases, with 12 bases between them. Germline values: CDR1 KGHSH, CDR2 LQKENI.

The chain has TRBV28 and TRBJ2-3; D is possibly TRBD2 (5 bases). The V gene's germline CDR1 is MDHEN and CDR2 SYDVKM. The CDR3 is made up of 12 amino acids. Trimming left V 8 bases short and J 7 bases short, with 13 bases between. CDR3 bases: TGTGCCAGCGAGGCGGACTCATATACGCAGTATTTT. This encodes CASEADSYTQYF.

This clone appeared once. The rearrangement uses TRBV11-2 and TRBJ2-7; the match to TRBD2 covers 11 bases. The trim removed 4 bases at V and 0 bases at J, leaving 5 bases unmatched. The CDR3 is 16 amino acids. Germline V lookup: CDR1 SGHAT, CDR2 FQNNGV. DNA for the CDR3: TGTGCCAGCAGCTCCGTAACTAGCGGGAGCTCCTACGAGCAGTACTTC. Translating gives CASSSVTSGSSYEQYF.

The chain links TRBV11-3 to TRBJ2-2; no clear D. The V gene's germline CDR1 is SGHNT and CDR2 YENEEA. The germline V and J ends were trimmed by 0 bases and 3 bases, with 20 bases remaining between them. The CDR3 loop spans 19 amino acids. CDR3 sequence reads: CASSLDLPVWQVYTGELFF. The CDR3 nucleotides are TGTGCCAGCAGCTTAGATCTACCGGTATGGCAGGTTTACACCGGGGAGCTGTTTTTT.

J is TRBJ2-3 and V is TRBV2, with 12 bases fitting TRBD1. CDR1 SNHLY and CDR2 FYNNEI come from the germline V gene. This CDR3 is built from 15 residues. V lost 7 bases, J lost 3 bases, and 5 bases stayed unmatched. CDR3 DNA: TGTGCCAGCAAAAGGGGACAGGGGGCTACAGATACGCAGTATTTT. Translating gives CASKRGQGATDTQYF.

This clone turned up a few times. The chain uses TRBV9 and TRBJ1-2; D uncertain. Germline V gene lookup returns CDR1 SGDLS and CDR2 YYNGEE. Trimming removed 2 bases at V and 0 bases at J, with 8 bases between. The CDR3 totals 14 residues. The DNA of the CDR3 is TGTGCCAGCAGCGTCGCCCTAGCTAACTATGGCTACACCTTC. Protein sequence: CASSVALANYGYTF.

The V and J genes are TRBV7-9 and TRBJ2-2, with D tentatively TRBD1 (5 bases). Trimming removed 5 bases from V and 0 bases from J, with 10 bases in between. CDR1 and CDR2 (germline): SEHNR, FQNEAQ (reference sequence). The CDR3 runs to 15 residues. CDR3: CASSKRQSNTGELFF. For the CDR3, the DNA is TGTGCCAGCAGCAAGAGACAGTCGAACACCGGGGAGCTGTTTTTT.

The J gene is TRBJ2-2, the V gene TRBV7-6; 7 nucleotides align to TRBD2. With V trimmed by 2 bases and J by 6 bases, 3 bases remained unmatched. The germline CDR1 and CDR2 sequences are SGHVS and FNYEAQ. This CDR3 is built from 14 residues. CDR3 loop: CASSLSLAAGELFF. DNA of the CDR3: TGTGCCAGCAGCTTAAGTCTAGCGGCCGGGGAGCTGTTTTTT. Supplemented by reference TRBV7-6 and TRBJ2-2, the full variable domain reads GAGVSQSPRYKVTKRGQDVALRCDPISGHVSLYWYRQALGQGPEFLTYFNYEAQQDKSGLPNDRFSAERPEGSISTLTIQRTEQRDSAMYRCASSLSLAAGELFFGEGSRLTVL.

The V call is TRBV2, the J call TRBJ1-2; tentatively, D is TRBD1 (5 bases). V gave up 6 bases and J gave up 4 bases, with 15 bases separating them. Germline values: CDR1 SNHLY, CDR2 FYNNEI. The CDR3 has 14 residues. CDR3 bases: TGTGCCAGCAGCGGTTGGGTGGGGGGCTATGGCTACACCTTC. Its translation is CASSGWVGGYGYTF.

This clone is a singleton in its sample. The chain couples TRBV7-8 to TRBJ2-7; possible D gene TRBD1, 5 bases. The CDR3 contains 15 residues. V was pared by 5 bases and J by 0 bases, with 14 bases between. Germline CDR1 SGHVS, CDR2 FQNEAQ. CDR3 loop: CASSLELDSSYEQYF. The CDR3 DNA follows: TGTGCCAGCAGCCTAGAGCTTGACAGCTCCTACGAGCAGTACTTC.

The gene calls are TRBV2 and TRBJ1-4; TRBD1 aligns across 10 bases. V trimming: 7 bases; J trimming: 7 bases; junction bases outside the gene matches: 3. Germline V gene data show CDR1 as SNHLY and CDR2 as FYNNEI. The CDR3 totals 13 residues. The chain's CDR3 is CASTRDRGEKLFF. CDR3 sequence (DNA): TGTGCCAGCACCCGGGACAGGGGTGAAAAACTGTTTTTT.